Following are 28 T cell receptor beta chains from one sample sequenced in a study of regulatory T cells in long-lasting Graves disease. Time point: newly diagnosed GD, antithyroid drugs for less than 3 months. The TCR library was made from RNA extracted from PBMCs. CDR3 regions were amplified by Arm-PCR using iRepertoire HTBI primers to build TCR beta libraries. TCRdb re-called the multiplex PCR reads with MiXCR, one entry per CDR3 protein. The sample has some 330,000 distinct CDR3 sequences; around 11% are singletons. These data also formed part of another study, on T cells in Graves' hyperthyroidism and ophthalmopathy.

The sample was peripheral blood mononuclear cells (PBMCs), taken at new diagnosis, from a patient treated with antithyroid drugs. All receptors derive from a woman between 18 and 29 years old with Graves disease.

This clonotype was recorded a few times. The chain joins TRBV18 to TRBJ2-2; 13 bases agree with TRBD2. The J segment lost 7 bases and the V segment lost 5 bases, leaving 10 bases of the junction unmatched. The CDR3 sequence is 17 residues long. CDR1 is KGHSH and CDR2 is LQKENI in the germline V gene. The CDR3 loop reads CASSRTSGSLSIGELFF. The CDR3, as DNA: TGTGCCAGCTCAAGGACTAGCGGGAGCTTAAGTATCGGGGAGCTGTTTTTT.

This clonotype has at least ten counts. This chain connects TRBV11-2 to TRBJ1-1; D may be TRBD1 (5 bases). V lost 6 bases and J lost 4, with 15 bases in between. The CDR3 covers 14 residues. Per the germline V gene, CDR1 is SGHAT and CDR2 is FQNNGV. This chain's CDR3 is CASSNPDRPTEAFF. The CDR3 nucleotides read TGTGCCAGCAGTAACCCAGACAGACCCACTGAAGCTTTCTTT.

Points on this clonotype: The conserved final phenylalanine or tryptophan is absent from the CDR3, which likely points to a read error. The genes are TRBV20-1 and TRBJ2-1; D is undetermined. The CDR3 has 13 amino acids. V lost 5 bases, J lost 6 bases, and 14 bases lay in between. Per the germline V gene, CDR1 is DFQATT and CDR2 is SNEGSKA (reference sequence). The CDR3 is CSADRYSVNEQFI. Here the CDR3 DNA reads TGCAGTGCTGACCGTTACTCTGTCAATGAGCAGTTCATC.

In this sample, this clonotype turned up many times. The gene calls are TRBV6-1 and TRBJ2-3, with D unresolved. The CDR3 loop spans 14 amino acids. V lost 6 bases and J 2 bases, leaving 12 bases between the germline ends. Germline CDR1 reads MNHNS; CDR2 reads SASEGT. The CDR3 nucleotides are TGTGCCAGCAGGTTACAAGTGAACACAGATACGCAGTATTTT. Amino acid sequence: CASRLQVNTDTQYF.

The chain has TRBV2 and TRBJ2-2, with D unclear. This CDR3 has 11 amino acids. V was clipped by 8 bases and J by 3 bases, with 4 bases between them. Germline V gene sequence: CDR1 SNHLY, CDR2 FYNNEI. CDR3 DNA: TGTGCCAGCGATGACACCGGGGAGCTGTTTTTT. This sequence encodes CASDDTGELFF.

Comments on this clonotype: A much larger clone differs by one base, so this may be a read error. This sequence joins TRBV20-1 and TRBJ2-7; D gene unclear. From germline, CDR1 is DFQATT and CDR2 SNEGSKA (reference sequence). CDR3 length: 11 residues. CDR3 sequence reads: CSAISSYEQHF. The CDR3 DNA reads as TGCAGTGCTATTTCCTCCTACGAGCAGCACTTC.

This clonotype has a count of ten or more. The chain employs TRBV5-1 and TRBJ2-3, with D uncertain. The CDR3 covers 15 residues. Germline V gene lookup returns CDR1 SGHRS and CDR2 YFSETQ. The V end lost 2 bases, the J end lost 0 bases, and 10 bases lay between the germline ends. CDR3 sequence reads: CASSFSGASTDTQYF. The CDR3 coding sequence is TGCGCCAGCAGCTTCAGTGGAGCTAGCACAGATACGCAGTATTTT.

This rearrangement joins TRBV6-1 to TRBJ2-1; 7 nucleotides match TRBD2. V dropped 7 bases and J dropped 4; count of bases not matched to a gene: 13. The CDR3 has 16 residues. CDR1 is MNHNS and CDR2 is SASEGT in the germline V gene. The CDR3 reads CASTPLWDYPYNEQFF. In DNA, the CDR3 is TGTGCCAGCACCCCCCTCTGGGACTACCCGTACAATGAGCAGTTCTTC.

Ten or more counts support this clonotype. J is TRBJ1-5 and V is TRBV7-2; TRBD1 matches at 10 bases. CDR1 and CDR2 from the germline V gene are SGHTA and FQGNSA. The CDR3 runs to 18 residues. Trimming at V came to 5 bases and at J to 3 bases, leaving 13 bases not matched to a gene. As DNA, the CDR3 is TGTGCCAGCAGCAGCGACCGGACAGGGGGTTTCGCCAATCAGCCCCAGCATTTT. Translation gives CASSSDRTGGFANQPQHF. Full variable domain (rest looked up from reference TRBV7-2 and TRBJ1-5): GAGVSQSPSNKVTEKGKDVELRCDPISGHTALYWYRQSLGQGLEFLIYFQGNSAPDKSGLPSDRFSAERTGGSVSTLTIQRTQQEDSAVYLCASSSDRTGGFANQPQHFGDGTRLSIL.

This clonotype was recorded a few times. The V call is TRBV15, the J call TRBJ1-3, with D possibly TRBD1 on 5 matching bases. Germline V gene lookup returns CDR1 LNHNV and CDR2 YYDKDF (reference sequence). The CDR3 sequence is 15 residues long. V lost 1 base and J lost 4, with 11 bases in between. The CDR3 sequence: CATSRVRGSGNTIYF. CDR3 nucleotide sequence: TGTGCCACCAGCAGAGTCCGGGGCTCAGGAAACACCATATATTTT. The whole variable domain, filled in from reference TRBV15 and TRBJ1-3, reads DAMVIQNPRYQVTQFGKPVTLSCSQTLNHNVMYWYQQKSSQAPKLLFHYYDKDFNNEADTPDNFQSRRPNTSFCFLDIRSPGLGDTAMYLCATSRVRGSGNTIYFGEGSWLTVV.

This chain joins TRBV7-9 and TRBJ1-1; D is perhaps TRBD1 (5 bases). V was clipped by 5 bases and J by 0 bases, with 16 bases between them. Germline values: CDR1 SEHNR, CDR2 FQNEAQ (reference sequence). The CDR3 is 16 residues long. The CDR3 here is CASSPTGIRVNTEAFF. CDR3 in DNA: TGTGCCAGCAGCCCCACAGGTATACGGGTGAACACTGAAGCTTTCTTT.

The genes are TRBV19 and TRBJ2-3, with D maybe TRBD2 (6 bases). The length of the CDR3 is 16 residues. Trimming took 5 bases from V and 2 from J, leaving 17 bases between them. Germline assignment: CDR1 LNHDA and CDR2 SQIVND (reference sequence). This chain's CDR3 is CASSSSSGFFTDTQYF. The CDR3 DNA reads TGTGCCAGTAGTTCGTCCAGCGGGTTCTTCACAGATACGCAGTATTTT.

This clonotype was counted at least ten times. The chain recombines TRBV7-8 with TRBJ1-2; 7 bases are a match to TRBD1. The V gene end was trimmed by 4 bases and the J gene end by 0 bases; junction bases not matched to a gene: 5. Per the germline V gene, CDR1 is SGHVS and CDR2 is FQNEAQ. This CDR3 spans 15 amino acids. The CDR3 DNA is TGTGCCAGCAGCTACCAGACAGGGCCTAACTATGGCTACACCTTC. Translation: CASSYQTGPNYGYTF.

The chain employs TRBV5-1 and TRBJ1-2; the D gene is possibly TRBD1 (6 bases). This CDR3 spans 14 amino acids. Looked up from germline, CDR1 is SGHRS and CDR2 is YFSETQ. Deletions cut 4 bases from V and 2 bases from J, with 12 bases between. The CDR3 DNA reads TGCGCCAGCAGCCCGACAGGTCCAAACTATGGCTACACCTTC. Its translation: CASSPTGPNYGYTF.

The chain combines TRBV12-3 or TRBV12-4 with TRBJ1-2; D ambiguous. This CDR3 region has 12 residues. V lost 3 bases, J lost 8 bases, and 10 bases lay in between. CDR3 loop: CASSFRVWGYTF. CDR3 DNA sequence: TGTGCCAGCAGTTTCCGGGTGTGGGGCTACACCTTC.

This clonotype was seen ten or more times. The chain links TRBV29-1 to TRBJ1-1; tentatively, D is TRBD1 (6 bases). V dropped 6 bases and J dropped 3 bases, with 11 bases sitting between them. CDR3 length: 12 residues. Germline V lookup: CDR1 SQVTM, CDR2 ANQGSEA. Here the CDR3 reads CSVGGGYTEAFF. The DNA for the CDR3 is TGCAGCGTAGGGGGAGGATACACTGAAGCTTTCTTT.

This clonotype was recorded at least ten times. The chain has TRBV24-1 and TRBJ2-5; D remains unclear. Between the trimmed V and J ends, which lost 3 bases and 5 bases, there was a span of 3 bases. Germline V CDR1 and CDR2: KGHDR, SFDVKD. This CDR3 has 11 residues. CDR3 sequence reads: CATSDRETQYF. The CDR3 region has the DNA TGTGCCACCAGTGATCGGGAGACCCAGTACTTC.

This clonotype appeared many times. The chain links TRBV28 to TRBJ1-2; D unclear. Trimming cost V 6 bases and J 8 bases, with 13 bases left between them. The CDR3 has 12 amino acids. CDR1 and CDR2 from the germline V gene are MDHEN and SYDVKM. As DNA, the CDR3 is TGTGCCAGCAGCTCGATCTTGCTGGGCTACACCTTC. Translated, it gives CASSSILLGYTF.

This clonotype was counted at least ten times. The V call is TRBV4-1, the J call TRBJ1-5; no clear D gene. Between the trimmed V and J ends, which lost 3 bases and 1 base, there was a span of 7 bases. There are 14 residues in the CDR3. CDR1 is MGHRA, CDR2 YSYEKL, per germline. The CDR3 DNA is TGCGCCAGCAGCCACGCGGTGAGCAATCAGCCCCAGCATTTT. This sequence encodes CASSHAVSNQPQHF.

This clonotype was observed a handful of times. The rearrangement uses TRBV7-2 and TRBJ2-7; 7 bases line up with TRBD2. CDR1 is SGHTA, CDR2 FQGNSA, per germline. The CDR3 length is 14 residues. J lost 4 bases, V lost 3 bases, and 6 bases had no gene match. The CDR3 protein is CASSFGREKYEQYF. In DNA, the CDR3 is TGTGCCAGCAGCTTCGGGCGGGAGAAATACGAGCAGTACTTC.

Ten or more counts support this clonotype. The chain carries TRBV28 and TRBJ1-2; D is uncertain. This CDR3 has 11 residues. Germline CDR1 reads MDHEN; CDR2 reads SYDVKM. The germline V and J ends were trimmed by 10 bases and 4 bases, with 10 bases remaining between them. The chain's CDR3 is CATDWTYGYTF. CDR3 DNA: TGTGCCACCGACTGGACCTATGGCTACACCTTC.

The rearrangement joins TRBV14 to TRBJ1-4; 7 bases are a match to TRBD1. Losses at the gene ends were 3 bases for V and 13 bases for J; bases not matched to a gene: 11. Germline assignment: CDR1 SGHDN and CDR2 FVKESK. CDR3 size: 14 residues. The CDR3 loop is CASSHVSTGDGLFF. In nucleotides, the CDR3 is TGTGCCAGCAGCCACGTATCAACAGGGGACGGACTGTTTTTT.

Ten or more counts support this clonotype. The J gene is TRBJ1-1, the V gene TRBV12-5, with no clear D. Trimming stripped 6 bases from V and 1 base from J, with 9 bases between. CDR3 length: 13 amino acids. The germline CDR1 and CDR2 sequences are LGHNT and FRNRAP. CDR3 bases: TGTGCTAGTGGGGCCTCAGGGAACACTGAAGCTTTCTTT. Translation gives CASGASGNTEAFF.

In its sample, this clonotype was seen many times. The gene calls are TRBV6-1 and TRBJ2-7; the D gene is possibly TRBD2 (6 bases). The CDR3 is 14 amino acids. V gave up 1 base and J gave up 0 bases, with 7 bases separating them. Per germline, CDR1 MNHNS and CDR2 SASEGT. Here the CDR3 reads CASSEGGDSYEQYF. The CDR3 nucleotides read TGTGCCAGCAGTGAAGGGGGGGACTCCTACGAGCAGTACTTC.

The chain's CDR3 is CASSRGTPNTGELFF. DNA of the CDR3: TGCGCCAGCAGCCGGGGGACACCAAACACCGGGGAGCTGTTTTTT. The rearrangement uses TRBV5-1 and TRBJ2-2; the D call may be TRBD1 or TRBD2 (6 bases each). Trimming stripped 4 bases from V and 2 bases from J, with 12 bases between. The CDR3 has 15 residues. CDR1 is SGHRS, CDR2 YFSETQ, per germline.

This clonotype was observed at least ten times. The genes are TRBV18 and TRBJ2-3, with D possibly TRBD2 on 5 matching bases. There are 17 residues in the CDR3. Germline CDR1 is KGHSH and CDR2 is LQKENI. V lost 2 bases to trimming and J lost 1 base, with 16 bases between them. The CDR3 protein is CASSPSRAAMGTDTQYF. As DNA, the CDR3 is TGTGCCAGCTCACCATCGCGAGCGGCTATGGGCACAGATACGCAGTATTTT.

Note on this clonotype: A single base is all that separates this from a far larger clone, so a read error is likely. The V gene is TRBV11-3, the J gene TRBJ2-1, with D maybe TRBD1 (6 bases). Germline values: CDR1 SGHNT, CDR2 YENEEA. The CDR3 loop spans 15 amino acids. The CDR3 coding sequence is TGTGCCAGCAGCTTATTGGGCGGACAGTTCAATGAGCAGTCCTTC. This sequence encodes CASSLLGGQFNEQSF.

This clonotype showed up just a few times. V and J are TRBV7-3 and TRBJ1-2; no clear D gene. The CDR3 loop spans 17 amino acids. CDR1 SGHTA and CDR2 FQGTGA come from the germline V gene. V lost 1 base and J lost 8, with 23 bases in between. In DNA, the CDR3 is TGTGCCAGCAGCTTAATAGGTTCGCAGACTCCCCTGGGCGGCTACACCTTC. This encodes CASSLIGSQTPLGGYTF.